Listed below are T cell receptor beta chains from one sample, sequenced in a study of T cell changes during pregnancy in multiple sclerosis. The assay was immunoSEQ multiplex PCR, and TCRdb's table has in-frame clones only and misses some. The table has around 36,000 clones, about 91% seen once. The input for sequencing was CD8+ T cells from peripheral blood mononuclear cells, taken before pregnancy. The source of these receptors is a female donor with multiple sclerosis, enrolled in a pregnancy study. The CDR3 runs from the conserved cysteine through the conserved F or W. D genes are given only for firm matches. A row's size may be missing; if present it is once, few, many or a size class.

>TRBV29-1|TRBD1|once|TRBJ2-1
TGCAGCGTCCTGGGGGACAGGTGGAGGGAATATGAGCAGTTCTTC
CSVLGDRWREYEQFF
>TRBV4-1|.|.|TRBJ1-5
TGCGCCAGCAGCCAAGATGGCGACAGGCGCCCCAATCAGCCCCAGCATTTT
CASSQDGDRRPNQPQHF
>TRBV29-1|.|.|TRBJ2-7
TGCAGCGTCTCCCCCCGGGGCTACGAGCAGTACTTC
CSVSPRGYEQYF
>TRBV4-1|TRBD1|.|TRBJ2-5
TGCGCCAGCAGCCCAACGGGACAGTACCAAGAGACCCAGTACTTC
CASSPTGQYQETQYF
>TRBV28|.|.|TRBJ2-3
TGTGCCAGCAGTTCCGACTTAAACACAGATACGCAGTATTTT
CASSSDLNTDTQYF
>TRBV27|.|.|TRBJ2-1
TGTGCCAGCAGTCCCCAGGGTAGCTCCTACAATGAGCAGTTCTTC
CASSPQGSSYNEQFF
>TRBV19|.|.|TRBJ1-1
TGTGCCAGTAGTATAGTTTCGGGAAACACTGAAGCTTTCTTT
CASSIVSGNTEAFF
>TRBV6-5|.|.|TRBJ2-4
TGTGCCAGCACCGAGGGATTACGAAACATTCAGTACTTC
CASTEGLRNIQYF
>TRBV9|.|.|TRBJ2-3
TGTGCCAGCAGCCCCCCCGGGGCAGATACGCAGTATTTT
CASSPPGADTQYF
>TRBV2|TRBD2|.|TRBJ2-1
TGTGCCAGCAGTGAAGTACGCGGGAGCTCCTACAATGAGCAGTTCTTC
CASSEVRGSSYNEQFF
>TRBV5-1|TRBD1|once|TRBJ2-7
TGCGCCAGCAGCTTGACAGGGGGGCTATTCGAGCAGTACTTC
CASSLTGGLFEQYF
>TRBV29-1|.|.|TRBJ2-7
TGCAGCGTTGTTCCCCAGGACTCCTACGAGCAGTACTTC
CSVVPQDSYEQYF